This paragraph reports one TCR beta chain. Its antigen is still unknown. The sample comes from a study of spatial heterogeneity in lung cancer. General observations from the study: The study found that expanded intratumoral alpha and beta TCR counts tracked tumor mutation counts.

Noted time point: sample taken at primary tumor resection. The authors sequenced whole RNA from tumor, nontumor lung or frozen PBMC without sorting. The V segment lost 4 bases and the J segment 4 bases; nucleotides outside the gene matches: 3. This CDR3 spans 13 amino acids. CDR1 and CDR2 from the germline V gene are SGDLS and YYNGEE. A single record per CDR3 protein comes from TCRdb applying MiXCR to the 5' RACE reads. The data show approximately 26,000 distinct CDR3 sequences, with 8.8% seen just once and around 7% held by the top ten. The chain links TRBV9 to TRBJ2-7; TRBD1 matches 9 bases. The receptor was isolated from a male donor with early-stage non-small cell lung cancer. Specimen: lung tumor tissue, collected at surgery. CDR3 residues: CASSSGTGYEQYF. The CDR3 DNA reads as TGTGCCAGCAGCTCGGGGACAGGGTACGAGCAGTACTTC.